This T cell receptor beta chain was sequenced for a study of blood T cell repertoires in COVID-19. Study-wide background: Whether acute or convalescent, the COVID-19 samples came from the United States, Italy and Spain.

The trim removed 0 bases at V and 7 bases at J, leaving 3 bases unmatched. Germline V gives CDR1 SGHRS, CDR2 YFSETQ. The CDR3 runs to 15 residues. As originally analysed: Amplifying reference gene primers gave estimates of nucleated cell counts. This table comes from immunoSEQ multiplex PCR, and its TCRdb copy is limited to in-frame clones, with some not included. That table supplies the V and J calls and clone size; D and trimming were determined from the DNA. This table has 180,000 or so clones, approximately 86% appearing once. The chain joins TRBV5-1 to TRBJ1-4, with 10 bases identical to TRBD1. The clonotype originates from a man in his 60s who had recovered from COVID-19. The material sequenced was peripheral blood. The CDR3 protein is CASSLGGTGVEKLFF. CDR3 in DNA: TGCGCCAGCAGCTTGGGGGGGACAGGGGTTGAAAAACTGTTTTTT.